The 20 T cell receptor beta chains presented below share a single source sample, sequenced in a study of cytomegalovirus exposure and HLA in healthy donors. PCR was performed using 60 Vbeta and 13 Jbeta primers. Generated by immunoSEQ multiplex PCR, the TCRdb table keeps only in-frame clones and is missing some. The data contain some 200,000 clones, 73% of them singletons. Sample: PBMCs. All receptors derive from a woman in her thirties in good health and CMV-seronegative.

This clone showed up just once. The chain carries TRBV6-6 and TRBJ1-1; tentatively, D is TRBD1 (5 bases). V lost 9 bases and J lost 11, with 25 bases in between. The germline gives CDR1 MNHNY, CDR2 SVGAGI (reference sequence). The CDR3 consists of 14 residues. This CDR3 is CASNDYSTAGRAFF. The CDR3 nucleotides read TGTGCCAGTAACGATTATTCAACGGCAGGGAGGGCTTTCTTT.

The V and J genes are TRBV2 and TRBJ1-5; a weak D match, TRBD1 (6 bases). The CDR3 has 12 amino acids. Trimming took off 11 bases at V and 3 bases at J, with 11 bases between the two ends. Germline lookup yields CDR1 SNHLY and CDR2 FYNNEI. CDR3 sequence: CAVGQLNQPQHF. The CDR3 DNA sequence: TGTGCCGTCGGACAGCTCAATCAGCCCCAGCATTTT.

The chain joins TRBV5-4 to TRBJ2-4, with 10 bases aligning to TRBD1. CDR1 is SGHNT and CDR2 is YYREEE in the germline V gene (reference sequence). The CDR3 totals 16 residues. V shed 4 bases and J 2 bases; nucleotides not matched to a gene: 6. The CDR3 is CASSPGTGVTKNIQYF. The CDR3 DNA reads TGTGCCAGCAGCCCAGGGACAGGGGTGACCAAAAACATTCAGTACTTC.

This sequence joins TRBV19 and TRBJ2-1, with 11 bases that match TRBD2. V lost 3 bases and J lost 6; bases outside the gene matches: 1. The CDR3 length is 14 residues. Germline CDR1 is LNHDA and CDR2 is SQIVND (reference sequence). The DNA for the CDR3 is TGTGCCAGTAGTATCCTAGCGGGAGGCAATGAGCAGTTCTTC. As protein: CASSILAGGNEQFF.

This clone has just a few counts. This sequence joins TRBV30 and TRBJ2-1; 12 nucleotides line up with TRBD2. This CDR3 has 17 amino acids. Germline V CDR1 and CDR2: GTSNPN, SVGIG (reference sequence). J was trimmed by 3 bases and V by 2 bases; bases with no gene match: 8. The CDR3 sequence: CAWSRARTSGVYNEQFF. CDR3 in DNA: TGTGCCTGGAGTAGAGCCCGGACTAGCGGGGTCTACAATGAGCAGTTCTTC.

The gene calls are TRBV7-6 and TRBJ2-5; tentative D call: TRBD1 (6 bases). Germline-derived CDR1 and CDR2 are SGHVS and FNYEAQ. The CDR3 is 17 amino acids. The germline V and J ends were trimmed by 1 base and 4 bases, with 19 bases remaining between them. The CDR3 protein is CASSLEGRTAYVETQYF. CDR3 bases: TGTGCCAGCAGCTTAGAGGGTCGGACAGCTTATGTAGAGACCCAGTACTTC.

This clone was found a few times. The V gene is TRBV7-9, the J gene TRBJ1-2; weak D call: TRBD1 (6 bases). This CDR3 comprises 12 residues. Germline V gives CDR1 SEHNR, CDR2 FQNEAQ (reference sequence). V gave up 5 bases and J gave up 4 bases, with 8 bases separating them. This CDR3 is CASSMDSYGYTF. CDR3 DNA sequence: TGTGCCAGCAGCATGGACAGCTATGGCTACACCTTC.

This chain uses TRBV27 with TRBJ2-1; 7 nucleotides match TRBD2. Germline assignment: CDR1 MNHEY and CDR2 SMNVEV (reference sequence). The V gene end was trimmed by 0 bases and the J gene end by 1 base; junction bases not matched to a gene: 6. The CDR3 is 17 residues long. CDR3 amino acids: CASSLSILRESYNEQFF. CDR3 nucleotides: TGTGCCAGCAGTTTATCGATTCTGCGGGAGTCCTACAATGAGCAGTTCTTC.

In this sample, this clone turned up once. CDR3 sequence (DNA): TGTGCCAGCTCACCCGAGTACGAGCAGTACTTC. Protein sequence: CASSPEYEQYF. The chain links TRBV18 to TRBJ2-7; no clear D. V lost 3 bases, J lost 4 bases, and 4 bases lay in between. The CDR3 extends over 11 amino acids. The germline CDR1 and CDR2 sequences are KGHSH and LQKENI.

J is TRBJ1-2 and V is TRBV6-6, with D possibly matching TRBD1 (5 bases). The CDR3 has 10 residues. Germline CDR1 MNHNY, CDR2 SVGAGI (reference sequence). Trimming stripped 10 bases from V and 8 bases from J, with 11 bases between. CDR3: CATSEGGYTF. In DNA, the CDR3 is TGTGCCACTTCGGAGGGGGGCTACACCTTC.

V gene TRBV7-8 combines with J gene TRBJ1-2, with 7 bases lining up with TRBD1. The CDR3 has 14 residues. Losses at the gene ends were 0 bases for V and 5 bases for J; bases not matched to a gene: 3. The V gene's germline CDR1 is SGHVS and CDR2 FQNEAQ. CDR3 region: CASSLAEGQYGYTF. The CDR3 DNA follows: TGTGCCAGCAGCTTAGCCGAGGGACAGTATGGCTACACCTTC.

In this sample, this clone turned up a few times. The rearrangement links TRBV7-9 to TRBJ2-2; a possible D gene is TRBD2 (5 bases). The CDR3 totals 14 residues. Deletions cut 6 bases from V and 6 bases from J, with 14 bases between. Germline lookup yields CDR1 SEHNR and CDR2 FQNEAQ (reference sequence). In nucleotides, the CDR3 is TGTGCCAGCAGTTCCATGGAGGCTTCCGGGGAGCTGTTTTTT. Its translation is CASSSMEASGELFF. The variable domain in full, with the rest retrieved from reference TRBV7-9 and TRBJ2-2, is DTGVSQNPRHKITKRGQNVTFRCDPISEHNRLYWYRQTLGQGPEFLTYFQNEAQLEKSRLLSDRFSAERPKGSFSTLEIQRTEQGDSAMYLCASSSMEASGELFFGEGSRLTVL.

For this clone: One junction end does not reproduce the germline sequence, and a read error may be involved. The rearrangement joins TRBV7-9 to TRBJ1-1; D unclear. Germline CDR1 is SEHNR and CDR2 is FQNEAQ (reference sequence). This CDR3 contains 15 residues. The DNA of the CDR3 is TGTGCCAGCAGCCATTTAAGGCGGCTGAACGCTGAAGCTTTCTTT. It translates to CASSHLRRLNAEAFF.

This clone was found a few times. The chain is built from TRBV5-1 and TRBJ2-1; 8 nucleotides agree with TRBD1. V shed 4 bases, J shed 4 bases, and the junction held 10 bases outside the gene matches. CDR3 length: 16 residues. Per germline, CDR1 SGHRS and CDR2 YFSETQ. This CDR3 is CASSPQGATLYNEQFF. CDR3 DNA sequence: TGCGCCAGCAGCCCTCAGGGGGCAACCTTATACAATGAGCAGTTCTTC.

The chain employs TRBV12-5 and TRBJ1-4, with a weak D call TRBD1 (5 bases). The CDR3 contains 13 residues. V lost 7 bases, J lost 4 bases, and 10 bases lay in between. Germline V CDR1 and CDR2: LGHNT, FRNRAP. Here the CDR3 reads CASAKGLNEKLFF. The CDR3 coding sequence is TGTGCTAGTGCAAAGGGACTTAATGAAAAACTGTTTTTT.

In this sample, this clone turned up once. The chain recombines TRBV7-9 with TRBJ2-5; the match to TRBD1 covers 7 bases. CDR3 length: 13 residues. Germline loops: CDR1 SEHNR, CDR2 FQNEAQ (reference sequence). With V trimmed by 5 bases and J by 5 bases, 5 bases remained unmatched. The CDR3 reads CASSPQGSETQYF. The CDR3 nucleotides read TGTGCCAGCAGCCCACAGGGGTCGGAGACCCAGTACTTC. Complete variable domain (other parts from reference TRBV7-9 and TRBJ2-5): DTGVSQNPRHKITKRGQNVTFRCDPISEHNRLYWYRQTLGQGPEFLTYFQNEAQLEKSRLLSDRFSAERPKGSFSTLEIQRTEQGDSAMYLCASSPQGSETQYFGPGTRLLVL.

The chain is built from TRBV4-2 and TRBJ1-4, with TRBD1 matching over 8 bases. The germline gives CDR1 LGHNA, CDR2 YNFKEQ. The CDR3 has 15 amino acids. The V gene end was trimmed by 1 base and the J gene end by 6 bases; junction bases not matched to a gene: 4. The CDR3 DNA reads as TGTGCCAGCAGCCAAGCTCCAGGGGGCTATGAAAAACTGTTTTTT. Translated: CASSQAPGGYEKLFF.

The chain couples TRBV6-5 to TRBJ1-2, with a weak D call TRBD1 (6 bases). This CDR3 has 13 amino acids. Trimming cost V 6 bases and J 3 bases, with 11 bases left between them. From germline, CDR1 is MNHEY and CDR2 SVGAGI. This CDR3 reads CASRADRDYGYTF. The CDR3 DNA reads as TGTGCCAGCAGAGCGGACAGAGACTATGGCTACACCTTC.

This clone has more than one count but fewer than ten. The chain couples TRBV19 to TRBJ2-1, with 7 bases that match TRBD2. CDR1 and CDR2 (germline): LNHDA, SQIVND (reference sequence). Trimming at V came to 5 bases and at J to 6 bases, leaving 16 bases not matched to a gene. The CDR3 extends over 17 amino acids. Here the CDR3 reads CASSGGGLAERINEQFF. For the CDR3, the DNA is TGTGCCAGTAGTGGTGGGGGTCTAGCGGAGCGAATCAATGAGCAGTTCTTC.

This clone came up a few times. V is TRBV6-6 and J is TRBJ2-1; TRBD2 is a possible D gene (6 bases). Germline V gene data show CDR1 as MNHNY and CDR2 as SVGAGI (reference sequence). Trimming stripped 0 bases from V and 5 bases from J, with 11 bases between. This CDR3 is 15 amino acids long. In nucleotides, the CDR3 is TGTGCCAGCAGTTACTCCGCGGGGTCCCACAATGAGCAGTTCTTC. Residues: CASSYSAGSHNEQFF.